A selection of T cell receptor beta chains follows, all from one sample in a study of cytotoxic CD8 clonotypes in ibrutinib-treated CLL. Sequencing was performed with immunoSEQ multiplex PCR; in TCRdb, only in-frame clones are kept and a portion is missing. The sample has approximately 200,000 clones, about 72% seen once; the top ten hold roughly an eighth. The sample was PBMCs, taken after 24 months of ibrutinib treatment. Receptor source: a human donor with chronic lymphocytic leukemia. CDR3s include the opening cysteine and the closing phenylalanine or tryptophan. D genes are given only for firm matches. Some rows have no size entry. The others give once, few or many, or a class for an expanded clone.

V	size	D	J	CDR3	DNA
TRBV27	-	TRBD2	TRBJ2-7	CASSPPGRAGYEQYF	TGTGCCAGCAGTCCCCCAGGACGAGCGGGGTACGAGCAGTACTTC
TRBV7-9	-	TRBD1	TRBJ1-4	CASSATGGANEKLFF	TGTGCCAGCAGCGCCACAGGGGGTGCTAATGAAAAACTGTTTTTT
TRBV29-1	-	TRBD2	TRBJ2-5	CSVEGGLAGVVETQYF	TGCAGCGTTGAAGGCGGCCTAGCGGGAGTCGTAGAGACCCAGTACTTC
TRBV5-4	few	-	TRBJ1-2	CASSLAFRAGYGYTF	TGTGCCAGCAGCTTGGCCTTTCGGGCAGGGTATGGCTACACCTTC
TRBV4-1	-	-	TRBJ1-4	CASSQEYNEKLFF	TGCGCCAGCAGCCAGGAGTATAATGAAAAACTGTTTTTT
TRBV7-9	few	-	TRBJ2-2	CASSWPGVTRTGELFF	TGTGCCAGCAGCTGGCCGGGCGTTACGAGGACCGGGGAGCTGTTTTTT
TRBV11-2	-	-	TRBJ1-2	CASSQNYGYTF	TGTGCCAGCAGCCAAAACTATGGCTACACCTTC
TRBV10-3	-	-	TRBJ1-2	CAISAMTGTDYGYTF	TGTGCCATCAGTGCTATGACAGGAACCGACTATGGCTACACCTTC
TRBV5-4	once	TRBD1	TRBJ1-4	CASSVQQGAKLFF	TGTGCCAGCAGCGTCCAACAGGGGGCAAAACTGTTTTTT
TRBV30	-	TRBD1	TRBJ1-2	CAWMAGGGYGYTF	TGTGCCTGGATGGCAGGGGGCGGCTATGGCTACACCTTC
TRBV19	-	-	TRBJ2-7	CASGGSYEQYF	TGTGCCAGTGGGGGCTCCTACGAGCAGTACTTC
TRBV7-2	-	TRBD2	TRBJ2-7	CASSLVSAGVYEQYF	TGTGCCAGCAGCTTAGTTTCGGCGGGAGTCTACGAGCAGTACTTC
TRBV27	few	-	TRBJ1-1	CASSPRQRNTEAFF	TGTGCCAGCAGTCCCCGACAGAGGAACACTGAAGCTTTCTTT
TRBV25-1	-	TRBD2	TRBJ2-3	CASSQGTSPDTQYF	TGTGCCAGCAGTCAGGGGACTAGCCCAGATACGCAGTATTTT
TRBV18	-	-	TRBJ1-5	CASSPVADPYSNQPQHF	TGTGCCAGCTCACCAGTGGCAGATCCCTATAGCAATCAGCCCCAGCATTTT
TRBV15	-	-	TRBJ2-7	CATSSPLGGLWDEQYF	TGTGCCACCAGTTCACCCCTAGGCGGGCTCTGGGACGAGCAGTACTTC
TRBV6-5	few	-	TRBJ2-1	CASSYSTPIGEQFF	TGTGCCAGCAGTTACTCCACGCCGATTGGTGAGCAGTTCTTC
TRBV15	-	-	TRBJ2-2	CATSSFSGTAAGELFF	TGTGCCACCAGCAGTTTTTCCGGGACCGCCGCCGGGGAGCTGTTTTTT
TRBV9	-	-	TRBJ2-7	CASGVRDQNYEQYF	TGTGCCAGCGGGGTCCGGGACCAAAACTACGAGCAGTACTTC
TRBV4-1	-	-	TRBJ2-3	CASSQDEGLNTQYF	TGCGCCAGCAGCCAAGATGAGGGTCTAAATACGCAGTATTTT